This T cell receptor beta chain was sequenced for a study of cytomegalovirus exposure and HLA in healthy donors. Study-wide background: Earlier, roughly 180 million T cells were analyzed, and fewer than 120 million unique TCR beta sequences were found among them. Findings and limits, study-wide: CMV antigen specificity was confirmed in vitro for a few CMV-associated chains.

Concerning this clone itself: Its antigen is undetermined.

Unrecorded immune exposures were likely, despite nominal health at sampling. The PCR made use of 60 Vbeta and 13 Jbeta primers. Clones were read by immunoSEQ multiplex PCR, and TCRdb kept only the in-frame ones, dropping some. Of 160,000 or so clones detected, approximately 80% appear once; the ten largest clones hold around 2%. The sample was PBMCs. The source of this sequence is a man aged 50 to 60 in good health and CMV-seropositive.

This CDR3 reads CASSAPGSGVLGEQFF. CDR3 DNA: TGTGCCAGCAGTGCCCCCGGTAGCGGGGTATTGGGTGAGCAGTTCTTC. The rearrangement links TRBV27 to TRBJ2-1, with 8 bases fitting TRBD2. V lost 5 bases to trimming and J lost 9 bases; unmatched junction nucleotides: 15. Germline V CDR1 and CDR2: MNHEY, SMNVEV (reference sequence). The CDR3 sequence is 16 residues long.